Following are 21 T cell receptor beta chains from one sample sequenced in a study of CXCR3-negative and CXCR3-positive naive CD8 T cells (dated by TCRdb to the late 2010s). Sequencing was carried out with a NextSeq 550. The Human TCR Profiling Kit (MiLaboratory) was used to prepare UMI-labeled 5' RACE TRB cDNA libraries. TCRdb reprocessed the sequencing reads and holds a single record per CDR3 protein sequence, with no DNA. The sample has over 100,000 distinct CDR3 sequences on record. The ten largest account for about 0.3% of the sample. The sample consisted of naive CXCR3- CD8+ T cells from blood. Read against the paper, the sample's cell subset or site label means: CD45RO-CCR7+CD27+CD95- naive CD8+ T cells lacking CXCR3 (TNR3-). These receptor sequences come from a human donor in good health. Some clones in this sample may be carry-over from other donors' samples.

The chain employs TRBV7-9 and TRBJ2-7; TCRdb gives TRBD1 as the D gene, but with no DNA this cannot be confirmed. The CDR3 extends over 15 amino acids. CDR1 is SEHNR and CDR2 is FQNEAQ in the germline V gene (reference sequence). The CDR3 loop is CASSLAGQVTYEQYF. Combining the CDR3 with reference TRBV7-9 and TRBJ2-7 gives the whole variable domain DTGVSQNPRHKITKRGQNVTFRCDPISEHNRLYWYRQTLGQGPEFLTYFQNEAQLEKSRLLSDRFSAERPKGSFSTLEIQRTEQGDSAMYLCASSLAGQVTYEQYFGPGTRLTVT.

This chain uses TRBV6-5 with TRBJ1-2; TCRdb calls TRBD1, which cannot be checked without DNA. CDR1 MNHEY and CDR2 SVGAGI come from the germline V gene. The CDR3 covers 15 residues. CDR3 region: CASSYKGRSSYGYTF.

This chain joins TRBV20-1 and TRBJ2-1; no DNA is available, so the TRBD2 call from TCRdb remains unchecked. There are 15 residues in the CDR3. Germline-derived CDR1 and CDR2 are DFQATT and SNEGSKA (reference sequence). The CDR3 sequence: CSASASWRATHEQFF.

This chain connects TRBV27 to TRBJ2-5; TCRdb proposes TRBD1, but this gene call is untestable without DNA. Per the germline V gene, CDR1 is MNHEY and CDR2 is SMNVEV (reference sequence). The CDR3 runs to 17 residues. The CDR3 is CASSLSYYTGDQETQYF.

The V call is TRBV5-1, the J call TRBJ1-2; the D gene TCRdb calls, TRBD1, cannot be checked with no DNA. The CDR3 has 15 amino acids. Germline V gene lookup returns CDR1 SGHRS and CDR2 YFSETQ. The CDR3 region is CASSLAATETYGYTF.

The chain links TRBV14 to TRBJ2-7. Per germline, CDR1 SGHDN and CDR2 FVKESK. The CDR3 is 15 amino acids. This chain's CDR3 is CASSQDPVRSYEQYF.

The rearrangement joins TRBV4-1 to TRBJ2-5; without DNA, the TCRdb call of TRBD2 cannot be checked. This CDR3 spans 17 amino acids. CDR1 is MGHRA, CDR2 YSYEKL, per germline. The CDR3 sequence: CASSQDQGSGSLETQYF.

This chain connects TRBV28 to TRBJ2-7; TCRdb reports TRBD1, a call that lacks DNA to check it against. The CDR3 length is 13 residues. Looked up from germline, CDR1 is MDHEN and CDR2 is SYDVKM. CDR3 protein: CAGGHRYSYEQYF.

This chain links TRBV28 with TRBJ2-1; as DNA is missing, the TRBD2 call by TCRdb cannot be tested. This CDR3 spans 16 amino acids. Per the germline V gene, CDR1 is MDHEN and CDR2 is SYDVKM. CDR3 protein: CASSRPSGGPFNEQFF.

V is TRBV29-1 and J is TRBJ2-3; TCRdb's D gene call, TRBD2, goes unchecked for lack of DNA. The CDR3 loop spans 16 amino acids. Germline V CDR1 and CDR2: SQVTM, ANQGSEA. The chain's CDR3 is CSVVGGALFSTDTQYF.

The genes are TRBV5-4 and TRBJ2-7; TCRdb selects TRBD2, and the lack of DNA leaves this call unchecked. This CDR3 has 15 amino acids. Germline-derived CDR1 and CDR2 are SGHNT and YYREEE (reference sequence). CDR3 region: CASSSTSGATYEQYF.

The V call is TRBV7-6, the J call TRBJ2-3; TCRdb lists TRBD1, though no DNA is available to test this call. This CDR3 is 15 amino acids long. Germline V gene lookup returns CDR1 SGHVS and CDR2 FNYEAQ. The CDR3 sequence: CASSLATGRADTQYF.

This sequence joins TRBV13 and TRBJ2-5. The CDR3 runs to 12 residues. Germline V CDR1 and CDR2: PRHDT, FYEKMQ (reference sequence). This CDR3 reads CASSLRGKTQYF. The full variable domain, with the rest looked up from reference TRBV13 and TRBJ2-5, is AAGVIQSPRHLIKEKRETATLKCYPIPRHDTVYWYQQGPGQDPQFLISFYEKMQSDKGSIPDRFSAQQFSDYHSELNMSSLELGDSALYFCASSLRGKTQYFGPGTRLLVL.

V is TRBV2 and J is TRBJ2-7; TCRdb outputs TRBD2, but without DNA this stays unchecked. Germline values: CDR1 SNHLY, CDR2 FYNNEI. This CDR3 region has 14 residues. This CDR3 reads CASSEGRTSYEQYF.

The chain recombines TRBV29-1 with TRBJ2-5; the TRBD1 assignment by TCRdb is unverifiable without DNA. CDR3 length equals 14 residues. Germline V CDR1 and CDR2: SQVTM, ANQGSEA. The CDR3 loop is CSVEEQGAGETQYF.

The chain combines TRBV27 with TRBJ2-3; no DNA is available, so the TRBD2 call from TCRdb remains unchecked. The CDR3 covers 17 residues. Germline-derived CDR1 and CDR2 are MNHEY and SMNVEV (reference sequence). CDR3 sequence reads: CASSPRSAGGLTDTQYF.

This sequence joins TRBV20-1 and TRBJ2-1. This CDR3 is 16 amino acids long. Germline V gives CDR1 DFQATT, CDR2 SNEGSKA (reference sequence). CDR3 residues: CSALSVAASSYNEQFF.

The V and J genes are TRBV28 and TRBJ2-5; without DNA, the TCRdb call of TRBD1 cannot be checked. The CDR3 runs 12 residues. From germline, CDR1 is MDHEN and CDR2 SYDVKM. The CDR3 protein is CASRQRAETQYF.

This chain connects TRBV23-1 to TRBJ2-1. TRBV23-1 is filed as an ORF, its function uncertain. This CDR3 spans 12 amino acids. This CDR3 reads CASRGRGDEQFF.

CDR3 region: CASSLSCGHRYTDTQYF. This chain joins TRBV7-4 and TRBJ2-3; TCRdb names TRBD1, which stays unverified in the absence of DNA. CDR1 SGHVT and CDR2 SQSDAQ come from the germline V gene. The CDR3 spans 17 residues.

The CDR3 sequence: CASSFDRAHYEQYF. This chain links TRBV5-1 with TRBJ2-7; TCRdb gives TRBD1 as the D gene, but with no DNA this cannot be confirmed. This CDR3 is 14 amino acids long. CDR1 SGHRS and CDR2 YFSETQ come from the germline V gene.